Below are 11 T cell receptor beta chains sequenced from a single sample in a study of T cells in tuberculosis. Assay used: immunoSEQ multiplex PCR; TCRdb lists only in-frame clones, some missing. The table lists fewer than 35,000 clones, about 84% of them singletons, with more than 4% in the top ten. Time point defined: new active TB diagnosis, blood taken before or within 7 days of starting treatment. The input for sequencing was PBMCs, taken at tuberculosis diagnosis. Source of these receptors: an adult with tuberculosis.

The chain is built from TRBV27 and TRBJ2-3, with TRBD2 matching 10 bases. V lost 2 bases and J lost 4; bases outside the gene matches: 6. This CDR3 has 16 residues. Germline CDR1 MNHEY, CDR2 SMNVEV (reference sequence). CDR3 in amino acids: CASSLRASGSSDTQYF. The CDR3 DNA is TGTGCCAGCAGTTTAAGGGCTAGCGGGAGTTCAGATACGCAGTATTTT.

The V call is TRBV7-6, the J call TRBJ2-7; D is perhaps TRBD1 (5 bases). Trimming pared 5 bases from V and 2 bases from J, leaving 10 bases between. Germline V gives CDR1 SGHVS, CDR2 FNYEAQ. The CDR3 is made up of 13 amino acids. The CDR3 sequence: CASSRQGTYEQYF. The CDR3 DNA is TGTGCCAGCAGCCGTCAGGGAACCTACGAGCAGTACTTC.

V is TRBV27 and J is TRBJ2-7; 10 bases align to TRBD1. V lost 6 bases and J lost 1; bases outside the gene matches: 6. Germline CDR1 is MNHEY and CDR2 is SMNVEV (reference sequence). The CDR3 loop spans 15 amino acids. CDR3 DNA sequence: TGTGCCAGCAGAGCAGACAGGGGGCTTTCCTACGAGCAGTACTTC. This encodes CASRADRGLSYEQYF.

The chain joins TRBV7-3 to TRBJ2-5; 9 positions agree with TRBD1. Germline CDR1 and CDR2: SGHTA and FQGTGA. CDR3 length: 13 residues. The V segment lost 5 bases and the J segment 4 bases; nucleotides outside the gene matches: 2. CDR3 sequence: CASSRTGAETQYF. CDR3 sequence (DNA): TGTGCCAGCAGCCGGACAGGGGCAGAGACCCAGTACTTC. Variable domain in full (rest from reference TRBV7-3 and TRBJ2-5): GAGVSQTPSNKVTEKGKYVELRCDPISGHTALYWYRQSLGQGPEFLIYFQGTGAADDSGLPNDRFFAVRPEGSVSTLKIQRTERGDSAVYLCASSRTGAETQYFGPGTRLLVL.

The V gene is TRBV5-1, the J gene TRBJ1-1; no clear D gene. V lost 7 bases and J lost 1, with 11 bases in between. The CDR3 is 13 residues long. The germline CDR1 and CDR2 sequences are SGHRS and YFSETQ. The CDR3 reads CASAESANTEAFF. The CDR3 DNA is TGCGCCAGCGCGGAGTCGGCGAACACTGAAGCTTTCTTT.

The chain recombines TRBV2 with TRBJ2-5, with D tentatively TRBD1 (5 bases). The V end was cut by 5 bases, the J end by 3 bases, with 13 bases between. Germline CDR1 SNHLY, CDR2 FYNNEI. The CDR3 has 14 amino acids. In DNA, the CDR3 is TGTGCCAGCAGTAGAGACCAGGGTGAAGAGACCCAGTACTTC. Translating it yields CASSRDQGEETQYF.

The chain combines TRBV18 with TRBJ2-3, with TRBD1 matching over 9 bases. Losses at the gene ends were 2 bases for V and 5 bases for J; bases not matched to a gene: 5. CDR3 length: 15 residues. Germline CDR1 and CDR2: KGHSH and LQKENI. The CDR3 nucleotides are TGTGCCAGCTCACCAGGGACAGGGAGGGTAGATACGCAGTATTTT. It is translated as CASSPGTGRVDTQYF.

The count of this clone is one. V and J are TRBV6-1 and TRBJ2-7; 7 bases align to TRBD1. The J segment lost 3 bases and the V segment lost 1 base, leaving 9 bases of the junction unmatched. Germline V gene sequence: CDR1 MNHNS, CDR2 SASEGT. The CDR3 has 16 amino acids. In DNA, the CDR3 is TGTGCCAGCAGTGAAGGTCCCCGGACAGGTCGCTACGAGCAGTACTTC. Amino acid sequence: CASSEGPRTGRYEQYF.

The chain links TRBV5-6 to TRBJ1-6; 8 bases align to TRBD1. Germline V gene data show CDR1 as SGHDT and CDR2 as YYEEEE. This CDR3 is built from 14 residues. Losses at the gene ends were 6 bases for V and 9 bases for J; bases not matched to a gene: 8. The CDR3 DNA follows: TGTGCCAGCACCCGACAGGGGAGTGGTTCACCCCTCCACTTT. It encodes CASTRQGSGSPLHF.

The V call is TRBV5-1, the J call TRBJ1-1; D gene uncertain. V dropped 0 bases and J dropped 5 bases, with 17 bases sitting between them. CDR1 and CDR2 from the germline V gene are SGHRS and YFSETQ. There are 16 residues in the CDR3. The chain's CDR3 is CASSLDYARAYTEAFF. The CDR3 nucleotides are TGCGCCAGCAGCTTGGATTACGCCCGAGCATATACTGAAGCTTTCTTT.

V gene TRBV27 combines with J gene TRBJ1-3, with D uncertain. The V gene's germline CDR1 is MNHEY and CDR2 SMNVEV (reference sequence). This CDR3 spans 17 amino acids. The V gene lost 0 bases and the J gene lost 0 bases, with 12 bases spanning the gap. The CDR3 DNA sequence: TGTGCCAGCAGTTTATCACCCTCTCCACTCTCTGGAAACACCATATATTTT. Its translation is CASSLSPSPLSGNTIYF.